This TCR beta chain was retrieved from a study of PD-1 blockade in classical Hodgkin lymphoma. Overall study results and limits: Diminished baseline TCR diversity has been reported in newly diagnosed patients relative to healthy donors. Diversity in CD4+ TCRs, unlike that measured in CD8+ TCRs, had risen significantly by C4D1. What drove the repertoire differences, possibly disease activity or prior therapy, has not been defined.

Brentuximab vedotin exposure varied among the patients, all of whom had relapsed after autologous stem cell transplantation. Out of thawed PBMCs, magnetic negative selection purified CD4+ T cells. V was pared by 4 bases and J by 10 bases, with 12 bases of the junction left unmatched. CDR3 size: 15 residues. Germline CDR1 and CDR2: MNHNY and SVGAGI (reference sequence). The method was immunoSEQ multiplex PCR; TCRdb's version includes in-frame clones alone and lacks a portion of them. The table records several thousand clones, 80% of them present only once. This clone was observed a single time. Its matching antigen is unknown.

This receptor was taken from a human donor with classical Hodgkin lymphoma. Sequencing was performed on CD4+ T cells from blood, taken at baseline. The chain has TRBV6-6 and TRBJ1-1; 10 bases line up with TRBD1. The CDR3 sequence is CASSSPGQGLLAAFF. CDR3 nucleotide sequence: TGTGCCAGCAGTTCCCCGGGACAGGGGCTGCTAGCAGCTTTCTTT.